A single sample gave rise to the 21 T cell receptor beta chains below, sequenced in a study of blood T cell repertoires in COVID-19. Here immunoSEQ multiplex PCR was the method, and the copy in TCRdb shows in-frame clones only, minus some. Of 97,000 or so clones in the sample, approximately 86% were seen once. The material sequenced was peripheral blood. The receptors derive from a man in his fifties with active or convalescent COVID-19.

The chain carries TRBV19 and TRBJ1-5; D gene unclear. V was pared by 2 bases and J by 0 bases, with 5 bases between. CDR1 and CDR2 from the germline V gene are LNHDA and SQIVND (reference sequence). The CDR3 totals 14 residues. CDR3: CASSIPISNQPQHF. CDR3 coding DNA: TGTGCCAGTAGTATACCTATTAGCAATCAGCCCCAGCATTTT.

This chain uses TRBV28 with TRBJ2-6, with TRBD1 matching 7 bases. This CDR3 is built from 17 residues. The V gene's germline CDR1 is MDHEN and CDR2 SYDVKM. V was clipped by 5 bases and J by 0 bases; unmatched bases: 7. The CDR3, as DNA: TGTGCCAGCAGTCCCGGGACAGTCGCCTCTGGGGCCAACGTCCTGACTTTC. It translates to CASSPGTVASGANVLTF. The full variable domain, in which reference TRBV28 and TRBJ2-6 provide the parts outside the CDR3, is DVKVTQSSRYLVKRTGEKVFLECVQDMDHENMFWYRQDPGLGLRLIYFSYDVKMKEKGDIPEGYSVSREKKERFSLILESASTNQTSMYLCASSPGTVASGANVLTFGAGSRLTVL.

V is TRBV30 and J is TRBJ2-5, with 14 bases matching TRBD2. Trimming at V came to 2 bases and at J to 3 bases, leaving 11 bases not matched to a gene. The CDR3 is 18 residues long. The germline V gene has CDR1 GTSNPN and CDR2 SVGIG (reference sequence). The DNA of the CDR3 is TGTGCCTGGAGTCCCGGACTAGCGGGGGGCCCGGTGGAAGAGACCCAGTACTTC. Encoded protein: CAWSPGLAGGPVEETQYF.

This clone was detected once. V gene TRBV25-1 combines with J gene TRBJ1-5, with D possibly TRBD1 on 6 matching bases. The germline CDR1 and CDR2 sequences are MGHDK and SYGVNS. The CDR3 is made up of 15 amino acids. V was shortened by 3 bases and J by 0 bases, with 9 bases between the two germline ends. The CDR3 loop reads CASSDRTDSNQPQHF. The CDR3 DNA sequence: TGTGCCAGCAGTGACCGGACAGATAGCAATCAGCCCCAGCATTTT.

The chain employs TRBV30 and TRBJ1-5; D call uncertain. Germline CDR1 and CDR2: GTSNPN and SVGIG (reference sequence). The V and J ends lost 2 bases and 6 bases respectively, with 8 bases between them. The CDR3 spans 12 residues. Written as DNA, the CDR3 is TGTGCCTGGAGTTCGATCGGTCAGCCCCAGCATTTT. Protein: CAWSSIGQPQHF. The entire variable domain, with the rest obtained from reference TRBV30 and TRBJ1-5, is as follows: SQTIHQWPATLVQPVGSPLSLECTVEGTSNPNLYWYRQAAGRGLQLLFYSVGIGQISSEVPQNLSASRPQDRQFILSSKKLLLSDSGFYLCAWSSIGQPQHFGDGTRLSIL.

The chain uses TRBV28 and TRBJ2-7; 8 bases line up with TRBD1. Germline CDR1 is MDHEN and CDR2 is SYDVKM. Germline trimming cut 3 bases from V and 0 bases from J; bases unmatched to any gene: 16. The CDR3 is made up of 19 amino acids. The CDR3 is CASSFTYLGQGFFSYEQYF. DNA of the CDR3: TGTGCCAGCAGTTTTACATACCTCGGACAGGGATTTTTCTCCTACGAGCAGTACTTC.

The chain employs TRBV4-1 and TRBJ1-5, with 7 bases aligning to TRBD1. The CDR3 extends over 14 amino acids. V was pared by 3 bases and J by 7 bases, with 6 bases of the junction left unmatched. The germline gives CDR1 MGHRA, CDR2 YSYEKL. The CDR3 reads CASSHEGRGQPQHF. The CDR3 DNA follows: TGCGCCAGCAGCCACGAGGGCAGGGGGCAGCCCCAGCATTTT.

This chain uses TRBV15 with TRBJ1-2; perhaps TRBD1 as D (6 bases). The CDR3 runs to 15 residues. The germline V gene has CDR1 LNHNV and CDR2 YYDKDF (reference sequence). The ends were cut back, 0 bases at V and 6 bases at J, with 14 bases in the middle. The CDR3, as DNA: TGTGCCACCAGCAGAGATCGGGCCAGGGGAGATGGCTACACCTTC. Protein sequence: CATSRDRARGDGYTF.

J is TRBJ1-1 and V is TRBV6-4; D is perhaps TRBD1 (6 bases). The CDR3 is 14 residues long. CDR1 and CDR2 from the germline V gene are MRHNA and SNTAGT. The V end was cut by 6 bases, the J end by 8 bases, with 19 bases between. CDR3 in DNA: TGTGCCAGCAGAGCCGACAGGACCCCATCGGAAGCTTTCTTT. It yields the protein CASRADRTPSEAFF.

The rearrangement links TRBV3-1 (or the pseudogene TRBV3-2) to TRBJ1-1; maybe TRBD1 (6 bases). V lost 4 bases and J 1 base, leaving 13 bases between the germline ends. The CDR3 consists of 15 residues. The germline V gene has CDR1 LGHDT and CDR2 YNNKEL (reference sequence). CDR3 bases: TGTGCCAGCAGCCCCGGGGAACAGGGGAACACTGAAGCTTTCTTT. Residues: CASSPGEQGNTEAFF.

The CDR3 loop reads CASSSTENYGYTF. The CDR3 region has the DNA TGCGCCAGCAGCTCGACAGAGAACTATGGCTACACCTTC. The J gene is TRBJ1-2, the V gene TRBV5-1, with TRBD1 as a possible D gene (5 bases). The CDR3 length is 13 residues. The V and J ends lost 3 bases and 2 bases respectively, with 8 bases between them. Germline loops: CDR1 SGHRS, CDR2 YFSETQ. Together with reference TRBV5-1 and TRBJ1-2, the CDR3 gives the full variable domain: KAGVTQTPRYLIKTRGQQVTLSCSPISGHRSVSWYQQTPGQGLQFLFEYFSETQRNKGNFPGRFSGRQFSNSRSEMNVSTLELGDSALYLCASSSTENYGYTFGSGTRLTVV.

This clone has just one count. The chain links TRBV2 to TRBJ2-3; 10 bases agree with TRBD1. The V segment lost 5 bases and the J segment 8 bases; nucleotides outside the gene matches: 7. Germline CDR1 and CDR2: SNHLY and FYNNEI. CDR3 length equals 14 residues. DNA for the CDR3: TGTGCCAGCAGTAAAAGCGGGGACAGGGGTACGCAGTATTTT. Its protein is CASSKSGDRGTQYF.

The chain is built from TRBV19 and TRBJ1-2; D might be TRBD1 (6 bases). The V end lost 5 bases, the J end lost 4 bases, and 17 bases lay between the germline ends. Germline V gene sequence: CDR1 LNHDA, CDR2 SQIVND (reference sequence). The CDR3 loop spans 15 amino acids. The CDR3 loop is CASSSSRDTFYGYTF. CDR3 bases: TGTGCCAGTAGTTCGTCCCGGGACACCTTCTATGGCTACACCTTC.

This sequence joins TRBV3-1 (or the pseudogene TRBV3-2) and TRBJ2-1, with 13 nucleotides matching TRBD2. The CDR3 is 15 amino acids. From germline, CDR1 is LGHDT and CDR2 YNNKEL (reference sequence). V was clipped by 4 bases and J by 9 bases; unmatched bases: 6. CDR3: CASSPGTSGALEQFF. For the CDR3, the DNA is TGTGCCAGCAGCCCCGGGACTAGCGGGGCCCTTGAGCAGTTCTTC.

The V call is TRBV7-9, the J call TRBJ2-2; possible D gene TRBD1, 6 bases. Germline V gene data show CDR1 as SEHNR and CDR2 as FQNEAQ (reference sequence). This CDR3 is 13 amino acids long. V shed 5 bases and J shed 6 bases, with 10 bases lying between them. The CDR3 spells CASSPQGAGELFF. CDR3 coding DNA: TGTGCCAGCAGCCCACAGGGTGCCGGGGAGCTGTTTTTT. Using reference TRBV7-9 and TRBJ2-2 for the parts outside the CDR3, the full variable domain is DTGVSQNPRHKITKRGQNVTFRCDPISEHNRLYWYRQTLGQGPEFLTYFQNEAQLEKSRLLSDRFSAERPKGSFSTLEIQRTEQGDSAMYLCASSPQGAGELFFGEGSRLTVL.

This clone was detected once. The chain carries TRBV20-1 and TRBJ2-3; maybe TRBD2 (6 bases). Germline lookup yields CDR1 DFQATT and CDR2 SNEGSKA (reference sequence). V lost 3 bases and J lost 6, with 13 bases in between. This CDR3 region has 13 residues. Here the CDR3 DNA reads TGCAGTGCTAGTTCAGCGGGTTACGATACGCAGTATTTT. Translation: CSASSAGYDTQYF.

This sequence joins TRBV10-2 and TRBJ2-7; D perhaps matches TRBD1 (6 bases). Germline CDR1 is WSHSY and CDR2 is SAAADI. The V end was cut by 6 bases, the J end by 7 bases, with 19 bases between. This CDR3 comprises 14 residues. The CDR3 reads CASRDQGGREEQYV. The CDR3 DNA reads as TGCGCCAGCAGGGACCAAGGGGGACGGGAAGAGCAGTACGTC.

This rearrangement joins TRBV9 to TRBJ2-5; weak D call: TRBD2 (6 bases). This CDR3 comprises 15 residues. Germline V CDR1 and CDR2: SGDLS, YYNGEE. V was clipped by 2 bases and J by 2 bases, with 13 bases between them. The DNA of the CDR3 is TGTGCCAGCAGCGTTGATAGCGGAGCTCAAGAGACCCAGTACTTC. It yields the protein CASSVDSGAQETQYF.

This clone was seen more than once but under ten times. The chain couples TRBV9 to TRBJ1-6; 7 nucleotides agree with TRBD1. Trimming removed 0 bases from V and 10 bases from J; junction bases left unmatched: 7. This CDR3 is 15 amino acids long. CDR1 is SGDLS and CDR2 is YYNGEE in the germline V gene. For the CDR3, the DNA is TGTGCCAGCAGCGTAGATGGCAGGGGGAACTCACCCCTCCACTTT. This gives the protein CASSVDGRGNSPLHF.

The J gene is TRBJ2-1, the V gene TRBV4-3, with a possible D match to TRBD1 (5 bases). The CDR3 sequence is 13 residues long. Germline CDR1 is LGHNA and CDR2 is YSLEER. The V and J ends lost 2 bases and 8 bases respectively, with 10 bases between them. The CDR3 region has the DNA TGCGCCAGCAGCCAACACGACAGCGATGAGCAGTTCTTC. Encoded protein: CASSQHDSDEQFF.

The CDR3 is CATGRGQLNTEAFF. DNA for the CDR3: TGTGCCACCGGTAGGGGACAGTTGAACACTGAAGCTTTCTTT. The chain is built from TRBV15 and TRBJ1-1; 7 bases align to TRBD1. This CDR3 is 14 amino acids long. Germline-derived CDR1 and CDR2 are LNHNV and YYDKDF (reference sequence). Trimming removed 8 bases from V and 0 bases from J; junction bases left unmatched: 6.